The rows below give T cell receptor beta chains drawn from one sample of a study of shared clonotypes between healthy human individuals. Data came from immunoSEQ multiplex PCR; TCRdb stores just in-frame clones and leaves some out. This repertoire shows around 1 million clones, over 75% found once; its top ten account for over 1.3%. Sequencing was carried out using memory CD4+ T cells sorted from blood. Every receptor here comes from a young man in good health. Each CDR3 is given with its conserved first and last residue. A D gene is named only where the DNA matches it firmly. Not every row has a clone size; where given, it reads once, few, many or a size class.

j_call | v_call | clone_size | d_call | cdr3_nt | cdr3_aa
TRBJ2-5 | TRBV10-3 | . | . | TGTGCCATCAGTGGGGCCCAAGAGACCCAGTACTTC | CAISGAQETQYF
TRBJ1-3 | TRBV19 | . | . | TGTGCCAGTAGTATGGATAGGCCTCTCTCTGGAAACACCATATATTTT | CASSMDRPLSGNTIYF
TRBJ2-7 | TRBV28 | . | TRBD1 | TGTGCCAGCAGTACTAGGGGGACAGGGGTCTACGAGCAGTACTTC | CASSTRGTGVYEQYF
TRBJ1-4 | TRBV5-5 | once | TRBD1 | TGTGCCAGCAGCCCCAGACAGGGAGTGGTTGAAAAACTGTTTTTT | CASSPRQGVVEKLFF
TRBJ2-6 | TRBV5-4 | . | . | TGTGCCAGCAGCTTGTTCCCCGAACCTGGGGCCAACGTCCTGACTTTC | CASSLFPEPGANVLTF
TRBJ2-2 | TRBV5-1 | . | . | TGCGCCAGCAGCGGCGGGAACACCGGGGAGCTGTTTTTT | CASSGGNTGELFF
TRBJ1-5 | TRBV6-1 | few | . | TGTGCCAGCAGTGAATTGGCGCTAAATCAGCCCCAGCATTTT | CASSELALNQPQHF
TRBJ2-3 | TRBV25-1 | . | . | TGTGCCAGCAGTGAAGCAGGGACCGGCACAGATACGCAGTATTTT | CASSEAGTGTDTQYF
TRBJ2-1 | TRBV5-6 | . | . | TGTGCCAGCAGCTTGTTTTATGAGCAGTTCTTC | CASSLFYEQFF
TRBJ2-5 | TRBV7-9 | . | . | TGTGCCAGCAGCCTTACGGGGGCCGGGGAGACCCAGTACTTC | CASSLTGAGETQYF
TRBJ1-1 | TRBV6-5 | . | . | TGTGCCAGCAGTTACAGGGGTCGCACTGAAGCTTTCTTT | CASSYRGRTEAFF
TRBJ2-3 | TRBV9 | . | TRBD2 | TGTGCCAGCAGCGTAGATCCCAGCGGGGGGGCTCTATCGGGAACAGATACGCAGTATTTT | CASSVDPSGGALSGTDTQYF
TRBJ2-7 | TRBV4-3 | . | . | TGCGCCAGCAGCCAAGATTGGGGAAACACTAGATCCTACGAGCAGTACTTC | CASSQDWGNTRSYEQYF
TRBJ1-2 | TRBV7-3 | . | . | TGTGCCAGCAGCCCTCAGGCGGTGAACTATGGCTACACCTTC | CASSPQAVNYGYTF
TRBJ2-3 | TRBV25-1 | . | . | TGTGCCAGCAGTGAGGGACTGTCGGGGGCGTATTTT | CASSEGLSGAYF
TRBJ1-5 | TRBV6-6 | . | . | TGTGCCAGCAGTTACTCGACCCAACCCAAGCGACAGCCCCAGCATTTT | CASSYSTQPKRQPQHF
TRBJ2-7 | TRBV2 | . | TRBD1 | TGTGCCAGCAGTGAAAAATCCTGGCAGGGGGACGAGCAGTACTTC | CASSEKSWQGDEQYF
TRBJ2-7 | TRBV5-1 | . | TRBD1 | TGCGCCAGCAGCTTTATACCGGGACAGGGCTACGAGCAGTACTTC | CASSFIPGQGYEQYF
TRBJ2-2 | TRBV18 | . | . | TGTGCCAGCTCACCGGGACGACAGAACACCGGGGAGCTGTTTTTT | CASSPGRQNTGELFF
TRBJ2-4 | TRBV6-1 | . | . | TGTGCCAGCAGTGATCCTACAGGGCGCGGGGCCAAAAACATTCAGTACTTC | CASSDPTGRGAKNIQYF
TRBJ1-4 | TRBV5-4 | . | TRBD1 | TGTGCCAGCAGCCAGGGGGCAACTAATGAAAAACTGTTTTTT | CASSQGATNEKLFF
TRBJ1-1 | TRBV2 | many | . | TGTGCCAGCAGGGGTAATTGGGGTGTGAACACTGAAGCTTTCTTT | CASRGNWGVNTEAFF
TRBJ2-1 | TRBV30 | once | . | TGTGCCTGGTCGAAGGGATGGGACAATGAGCAGTTCTTC | CAWSKGWDNEQFF
TRBJ1-2 | TRBV6-5 | . | . | TGTGCCAGCAGTTGGTCGGCGGTTTCCTATGGCTACACCTTC | CASSWSAVSYGYTF
TRBJ2-3 | TRBV10-3 | . | TRBD2 | TGTGCCATCAGTGAGGGCGACACCCGGACTAGCGGGGGGGGTCTCGGTACGCAGTATTTT | CAISEGDTRTSGGGLGTQYF
TRBJ2-3 | TRBV11-2 | . | TRBD2 | TGTGCCAGCAGCCCAACGACGGGGGGGCTAGATACGCAGTATTTT | CASSPTTGGLDTQYF
TRBJ2-3 | TRBV6-1 | . | . | TGTGCCAGCACCCCTACCTCTGGCACAGATACGCAGTATTTT | CASTPTSGTDTQYF
TRBJ1-2 | TRBV10-2 | . | . | TGCGCCAGCAGTGAGTGGTTGAGACAGCCGTATGGCTACACCTTC | CASSEWLRQPYGYTF
TRBJ2-5 | TRBV19 | . | TRBD2 | TGTGCCAGTAGTATAGGCGGGAGGGTCGGGGAGACCCAGTACTTC | CASSIGGRVGETQYF
TRBJ1-2 | TRBV27 | . | . | TGTGCCAGCAGTTCAGGGAAGAGCTACACCTTC | CASSSGKSYTF
TRBJ1-6 | TRBV28 | . | . | TGTGCCAGCGGAACGGGGGGGTCAACTTCACCCCTCCACTTT | CASGTGGSTSPLHF
TRBJ1-1 | TRBV11-2 | . | . | TGTGCCAGCAGCACCCAGGACAGTGAAGCTTTCTTT | CASSTQDSEAFF
TRBJ2-1 | TRBV28 | few | . | TGTGCCAGCAGTGTCAGCGGGACATTCTCCTACAATGAGCAGTTCTTC | CASSVSGTFSYNEQFF
TRBJ2-6 | TRBV13 | . | . | TGTGCCAGCAGGCCACGGACAGCGGGGGCCAACGTCCTGACTTTC | CASRPRTAGANVLTF
TRBJ2-7 | TRBV5-4 | . | . | TGTGCCAGCAGCTTCACGCCCAGGGCGGGCGAGCAGTACTTC | CASSFTPRAGEQYF
TRBJ1-1 | TRBV7-9 | . | . | TGTGCCAGCAGTCTGCGGGGTGAAGCTTTCTTT | CASSLRGEAFF
TRBJ1-1 | TRBV11-2 | once | . | TGTGCCAGCAGCTTAAGTGGGCAGGTTCATTCTAATTTCTTT | CASSLSGQVHSNFF
TRBJ2-1 | TRBV19 | . | TRBD2 | TGTGCCAGTAGTGCCATAGGGCTAGCGGGGCACAATGAGCAGTTCTTC | CASSAIGLAGHNEQFF
TRBJ1-3 | TRBV9 | few | . | TGTGCCAGCAGCGTCTACGGGAGCTCTGGAAACACCATATATTTT | CASSVYGSSGNTIYF
TRBJ1-2 | TRBV5-1 | . | . | TGCGCCAGCAGCTTGGATGGGCCCCGGTATGGCTACACCTTC | CASSLDGPRYGYTF
TRBJ2-7 | TRBV10-3 | . | TRBD2 | TGTGCCATCAGTGAGTCGGGGGAGGGGAGTCACGAGCAGTACTTC | CAISESGEGSHEQYF
TRBJ2-3 | TRBV7-8 | . | . | TGTGCCAGCAGCTCTCAGGGGTATAGCACAGATACGCAGTATTTT | CASSSQGYSTDTQYF
TRBJ1-2 | TRBV7-9 | . | . | TGTGCCAGCAGCCCCCCGCAGAACTATGGCTACACCTTC | CASSPPQNYGYTF
TRBJ2-5 | TRBV11-3 | . | TRBD1 | TGTGCCAGCAGCCCTCGGGACAGAAGGGAGACCCAGTACTTC | CASSPRDRRETQYF
TRBJ1-1 | TRBV5-1 | . | TRBD1 | TGCGCCAGCAGCTTGGACAGGGGGGTGATGGCTTTCTTT | CASSLDRGVMAFF
TRBJ2-1 | TRBV7-9 | . | TRBD1 | TGTGCCAGCAGCTTACCGGGGACAGGGGGAACCTACAATGAGCAGTTCTTC | CASSLPGTGGTYNEQFF
TRBJ1-5 | TRBV10-3 | . | . | TGTGCCATCAGTGAGGGGCGGTTCAATCAGCCCCAGCATTTT | CAISEGRFNQPQHF
TRBJ2-5 | TRBV4-3 | . | . | TGCGCCAGCAGCCAGCAAACAGGGACGCAGACCCAGTACTTC | CASSQQTGTQTQYF
TRBJ2-5 | TRBV7-2 | . | . | TGTGCCAGCAGCCTAATCTCCGGAGAGACCCAGTACTTC | CASSLISGETQYF
TRBJ2-7 | TRBV29-1 | . | . | TGCAGCGCCCTGGACAGCCAATCCTACGAGCAGTACTTC | CSALDSQSYEQYF
TRBJ2-1 | TRBV19 | . | TRBD2 | TGTGCCAGTAGTTTCCTGACTAGCGGGAGTGAGCAGTTCTTC | CASSFLTSGSEQFF
TRBJ1-6 | TRBV30 | . | . | TGTGCCTGGATGGACACCTCAAGTTCACCCCTCCACTTT | CAWMDTSSSPLHF
TRBJ2-5 | TRBV10-3 | . | . | TGTGCCATCAGAGGGACTGTCCAAGAGACCCAGTACTTC | CAIRGTVQETQYF
TRBJ1-6 | TRBV4-1 | . | . | TGCGCCAGCAGCCAAGACAGGGCGTCACCCCTCCACTTT | CASSQDRASPLHF
TRBJ2-3 | TRBV5-1 | . | TRBD2 | TGCGCCAGCAGCCCCGGGACTAGCGGGAGGAGGAGCACAGATACGCAGTATTTT | CASSPGTSGRRSTDTQYF
TRBJ2-5 | TRBV6-6 | . | TRBD1 | TGTGCCAGCAGGGAGACAGGGGGTAGCGAGACCCAGTACTTC | CASRETGGSETQYF